This T cell receptor (beta chain) was observed in a study of T cell responses to AZD1222 COVID-19 vaccine. Study conclusions and caveats: Sampling captured repertoires only after the peak T cell response. Females made up more of the donors, who were largely white British, and clonal diversity may have come out too low. Only a handful of AZD1222 recipients were seropositive at baseline.

With regard to this clone: What it recognizes is unknown.

Clones were read by immunoSEQ multiplex PCR, and TCRdb kept only the in-frame ones, dropping some. The sample records 70,000 to 95,000 clones, 85% to 90% being singletons. Trimming took off 7 bases at V and 2 bases at J, with 12 bases between the two ends. The CDR3 is made up of 15 amino acids. Looked up from germline, CDR1 is SGHVS and CDR2 is FQNEAQ. The genes are TRBV7-8 and TRBJ2-6; a possible D gene is TRBD2 (6 bases). The source of this sequence is an adult who received the AZD1222 COVID-19 vaccine. Sequenced material: peripheral blood, taken 28 days after the second AZD1222 dose. The CDR3 region is CASTLRGTGANVLTF. CDR3 coding DNA: TGTGCCAGCACCTTGCGGGGCACTGGGGCCAACGTCCTGACTTTC.